The 22 T cell receptor beta chains reported below all come from one sample, sequenced in a study of shared clonotypes between healthy human individuals. Naive CD8 cells lacked CD45RO and underwent positive selection for CCR7, leaving out terminally differentiated effector memory CD45RA+ cells. The protocol was immunoSEQ multiplex PCR, while the TCRdb copy is restricted to in-frame clones and leaves out a portion. The repertoire holds about 580,000 clones, with about 98% as singletons. What was sequenced was naive CD8+ T cells sorted from blood. The receptors were sampled from a man between 25 and 39 years old in good health.

This clone was detected only once. The chain carries TRBV6-5 and TRBJ2-1, with D possibly being TRBD1 (5 bases). Per the germline V gene, CDR1 is MNHEY and CDR2 is SVGAGI. V dropped 5 bases and J dropped 8 bases, with 10 bases sitting between them. The CDR3 consists of 12 residues. CDR3 nucleotide sequence: TGTGCCAGCAGTAACCAGGGTCATGAGCAGTTCTTC. Translated, it gives CASSNQGHEQFF.

The J gene is TRBJ1-1, the V gene TRBV5-4; D gene unclear. Trimming took 1 base from V and 0 from J, leaving 1 base between them. The CDR3 runs 12 residues. The germline V gene encodes CDR1 SGHNT and CDR2 YYREEE (reference sequence). CDR3 in DNA: TGTGCCAGCAGCTTGCTGAACACTGAAGCTTTCTTT. It yields the protein CASSLLNTEAFF.

This clone came up once. J is TRBJ1-2 and V is TRBV18; D gene unclear. Looked up from germline, CDR1 is KGHSH and CDR2 is LQKENI. The CDR3 is 12 residues long. V was trimmed by 5 bases and J by 4 bases, leaving 8 bases between them. CDR3 region: CASSETGYGYTF. The CDR3 DNA reads as TGTGCCAGCTCAGAGACCGGCTATGGCTACACCTTC.

The chain combines TRBV11-2 with TRBJ2-3; unclear D gene. Per germline, CDR1 SGHAT and CDR2 FQNNGV. This CDR3 spans 11 amino acids. V dropped 7 bases and J dropped 6 bases, with 8 bases sitting between them. DNA of the CDR3: TGTGCCAGCACACTGCGGGATACGCAGTATTTT. This codes for CASTLRDTQYF.

This chain connects TRBV27 to TRBJ2-5; TRBD2 agrees at 10 bases. The CDR3 runs to 14 residues. Germline V CDR1 and CDR2: MNHEY, SMNVEV (reference sequence). The V segment lost 3 bases and the J segment 4 bases; nucleotides outside the gene matches: 2. As DNA, the CDR3 is TGTGCCAGCAGTTTCTTAGCGGGAGGAGAGACCCAGTACTTC. Translation gives CASSFLAGGETQYF.

This rearrangement joins TRBV2 to TRBJ2-7, with 7 nucleotides matching TRBD1. Germline V lookup: CDR1 SNHLY, CDR2 FYNNEI. The CDR3 is 12 amino acids. J gave up 6 bases and V 6 bases, and 5 bases lay outside the gene matches. The CDR3 DNA is TGTGCCAGCAGACCCGGGACAGTCGAGCAGTACTTC. Protein: CASRPGTVEQYF.

The CDR3 here is CAISESNRNNEQFF. The CDR3 coding sequence is TGTGCCATCAGTGAGTCGAACCGGAACAATGAGCAGTTCTTC. The rearrangement joins TRBV10-3 to TRBJ2-1; D not resolved. V shed 0 bases and J shed 5 bases, with 8 bases lying between them. CDR3 size: 14 residues. The germline V gene encodes CDR1 ENHRY and CDR2 SYGVKD.

CDR3 DNA sequence: TGTGCCAGCAGTCCGACCGGGACAGGGAACCTATACGAGCAGTACTTC. Translation gives CASSPTGTGNLYEQYF. The V gene is TRBV28, the J gene TRBJ2-7, with 9 bases that match TRBD1. V trimming: 5 bases; J trimming: 4 bases; junction bases outside the gene matches: 12. Germline V gene sequence: CDR1 MDHEN, CDR2 SYDVKM. The CDR3 is 16 residues long.

The chain is built from TRBV9 and TRBJ2-1; 9 positions agree with TRBD1. The CDR3 contains 14 residues. The V gene's germline CDR1 is SGDLS and CDR2 YYNGEE. V gave up 3 bases and J gave up 7 bases; unmatched junction bases: 5. The CDR3 DNA reads TGTGCCAGCAGCGCATGGGACAGGGCGAATGAGCAGTTCTTC. Encoded protein: CASSAWDRANEQFF.

The chain is built from TRBV27 and TRBJ2-7; 14 bases fit TRBD2. This CDR3 comprises 14 residues. The J segment lost 6 bases and the V segment lost 8 bases, leaving 6 bases of the junction unmatched. CDR1 and CDR2 (germline): MNHEY, SMNVEV (reference sequence). The CDR3 loop reads CASGGTSGSLEQYF. In DNA form, the CDR3 reads TGTGCCAGCGGGGGGACTAGCGGGAGTCTCGAGCAGTACTTC.

This chain uses TRBV4-1 with TRBJ2-7; D unclear. The CDR3 has 14 residues. V lost 3 bases, J lost 0 bases, and 9 bases lay in between. The germline gives CDR1 MGHRA, CDR2 YSYEKL. The CDR3 protein is CASSHTLSSYEQYF. The CDR3 DNA follows: TGCGCCAGCAGCCACACCCTAAGCTCCTACGAGCAGTACTTC.

The gene calls are TRBV9 and TRBJ2-5, with D tentatively TRBD1 or TRBD2 (5 bases each). Looked up from germline, CDR1 is SGDLS and CDR2 is YYNGEE. Trimming cost V 4 bases and J 5 bases, with 15 bases left between them. The CDR3 sequence is 14 residues long. The CDR3 protein is CASSQTQGEETQYF. DNA for the CDR3: TGTGCCAGCAGCCAGACACAAGGGGAGGAGACCCAGTACTTC.

This chain uses TRBV5-4 with TRBJ2-1; no firm D call. CDR1 is SGHNT and CDR2 is YYREEE in the germline V gene (reference sequence). There are 12 residues in the CDR3. Trimming shortened V by 4 bases and J by 6 bases, and 8 bases separated the two germline ends. The CDR3: CASSPRPNEQFF. Here the CDR3 DNA reads TGTGCCAGCAGCCCCCGCCCCAATGAGCAGTTCTTC.

This chain links TRBV7-9 with TRBJ1-1; 12 bases match TRBD1. This CDR3 is 15 amino acids long. V was clipped by 4 bases and J by 5 bases; unmatched bases: 5. Germline V gives CDR1 SEHNR, CDR2 FQNEAQ (reference sequence). The CDR3 DNA sequence: TGTGCCAGCAGCTCGGGACAGGGGGCGCGTACTGAAGCTTTCTTT. Amino acids: CASSSGQGARTEAFF. Full variable domain (outside the CDR3, taken from reference TRBV7-9 and TRBJ1-1): DTGVSQNPRHKITKRGQNVTFRCDPISEHNRLYWYRQTLGQGPEFLTYFQNEAQLEKSRLLSDRFSAERPKGSFSTLEIQRTEQGDSAMYLCASSSGQGARTEAFFGQGTRLTVV.

The rearrangement joins TRBV7-9 to TRBJ2-2, with D unresolved. The germline gives CDR1 SEHNR, CDR2 FQNEAQ (reference sequence). The CDR3 consists of 11 residues. The V end lost 5 bases, the J end lost 10 bases, and 8 bases lay between the germline ends. Here the CDR3 reads CASSDSTELFF. The CDR3 DNA is TGTGCCAGCAGCGACTCGACGGAGCTGTTTTTT. Filled out from reference TRBV7-9 and TRBJ2-2, the complete variable domain reads DTGVSQNPRHKITKRGQNVTFRCDPISEHNRLYWYRQTLGQGPEFLTYFQNEAQLEKSRLLSDRFSAERPKGSFSTLEIQRTEQGDSAMYLCASSDSTELFFGEGSRLTVL.

The J gene is TRBJ2-3, the V gene TRBV11-2, with TRBD2 matching 15 bases. The CDR3 is 17 residues long. V shed 8 bases, J shed 4 bases, and the junction held 10 bases outside the gene matches. Germline V gene sequence: CDR1 SGHAT, CDR2 FQNNGV. Written as DNA, the CDR3 is TGTGCCAGCCGCCACAGGACTAGCGGGAGGGCCCCAGATACGCAGTATTTT. Translation: CASRHRTSGRAPDTQYF.

The rearrangement joins TRBV15 to TRBJ2-7; TRBD1 aligns across 8 bases. CDR1 and CDR2 (germline): LNHNV, YYDKDF (reference sequence). V trimming: 5 bases; J trimming: 2 bases; junction bases outside the gene matches: 5. The CDR3 contains 14 residues. CDR3 protein: CATSPGTGTYEQYF. The CDR3 region has the DNA TGTGCCACCAGCCCAGGGACAGGCACCTACGAGCAGTACTTC.

The chain carries TRBV5-5 and TRBJ1-5; D gene unclear. Trimming left V 0 bases short and J 0 bases short, with 7 bases between. The CDR3 totals 15 residues. Per the germline V gene, CDR1 is SGHKS and CDR2 is YYEKEE (reference sequence). The CDR3 region has the DNA TGTGCCAGCAGCTTGGAGGGAACTAGCAATCAGCCCCAGCATTTT. Protein: CASSLEGTSNQPQHF.

The chain is built from TRBV13 and TRBJ1-1; TRBD1 is a possible D gene (5 bases). CDR3 length: 15 amino acids. The germline gives CDR1 PRHDT, CDR2 FYEKMQ (reference sequence). The V end lost 4 bases, the J end lost 1 base, and 13 bases lay between the germline ends. In DNA form, the CDR3 reads TGTGCCAGCAGCTCCGGAGGGGATTCGAACACTGAAGCTTTCTTT. This translates into CASSSGGDSNTEAFF.

A single count supports this clone. The chain combines TRBV5-5 with TRBJ2-1; D gene uncertain. This CDR3 has 13 amino acids. Germline-derived CDR1 and CDR2 are SGHKS and YYEKEE (reference sequence). Trimming took 0 bases from V and 9 from J, leaving 10 bases between them. CDR3 nucleotides: TGTGCCAGCAGCTTGGGTCAGATGGGTGAGCAGTTCTTC. This codes for CASSLGQMGEQFF.

V and J are TRBV7-8 and TRBJ2-7; the match to TRBD2 covers 8 bases. Germline CDR1 is SGHVS and CDR2 is FQNEAQ. The V gene end was trimmed by 6 bases and the J gene end by 0 bases; junction bases not matched to a gene: 13. The CDR3 runs 17 residues. The CDR3 protein is CASRTYTSGNSSYEQYF. The CDR3 region has the DNA TGTGCCAGCAGAACTTATACTAGCGGCAACAGCTCCTACGAGCAGTACTTC.

The genes are TRBV7-9 and TRBJ2-7; 9 bases align to TRBD1. With V trimmed by 3 bases and J by 3 bases, 3 bases remained unmatched. Looked up from germline, CDR1 is SEHNR and CDR2 is FQNEAQ (reference sequence). The CDR3 loop spans 14 amino acids. CDR3 nucleotides: TGTGCCAGCAGCTTTCAGGACAGGGGCTACGAGCAGTACTTC. This encodes CASSFQDRGYEQYF. The full variable domain, its missing parts supplied by reference TRBV7-9 and TRBJ2-7, is DTGVSQNPRHKITKRGQNVTFRCDPISEHNRLYWYRQTLGQGPEFLTYFQNEAQLEKSRLLSDRFSAERPKGSFSTLEIQRTEQGDSAMYLCASSFQDRGYEQYFGPGTRLTVT.